Listed here are 2 T cell receptor beta chains from one sample, sequenced in a study of blood T cell repertoires in COVID-19. TCRdb keeps only in-frame clones here, not all; method: immunoSEQ multiplex PCR. Of 200,000 to 300,000 clones listed, approximately 88% are singletons. The sequencing sample was made of peripheral blood. These receptors were obtained from a man aged 35 to 55 with acute or convalescent COVID-19.

The V gene is TRBV29-1, the J gene TRBJ1-1; possibly TRBD1 for D (5 bases). CDR1 and CDR2 (germline): SQVTM, ANQGSEA. Trimming removed 4 bases at V and 7 bases at J, with 16 bases between. The CDR3 is made up of 13 amino acids. CDR3 bases: TGCAGCGTTGTCCGGGGGGGAGCGGGTGAAGCTTTCTTT. The encoded protein is CSVVRGGAGEAFF.

This chain connects TRBV7-9 to TRBJ1-1; no clear D gene. The CDR3 has 14 amino acids. Trimming took off 3 bases at V and 1 base at J, with 9 bases between the two ends. The germline gives CDR1 SEHNR, CDR2 FQNEAQ (reference sequence). The CDR3, as DNA: TGTGCCAGCAGCTTTCCACCTACGAACACTGAAGCTTTCTTT. It yields the protein CASSFPPTNTEAFF.